This is a list of T cell receptor beta chains from one sample in a study of technical replicates of blood from several donors. TCRdb keeps only in-frame clones here, not all; method: immunoSEQ multiplex PCR. The repertoire holds about 72,000 clones, with 95% as singletons. Sequenced input: T cells isolated from PBMCs. These receptors were taken from a human donor in good health. Each CDR3 is given without its conserved first and last residue.

J gene,V gene,CDR3 protein
TRBJ2-7,TRBV5-4,ASSLLGAGYEQY
TRBJ2-7,TRBV7-6,ASSSRDSFSYEQY
TRBJ2-7,TRBV28,ASTHSGTHYYEQY
TRBJ1-5,TRBV7-2,ASSTQGNQPQH
TRBJ2-7,TRBV20-1,SARGPDEQY
TRBJ1-1,TRBV2,ASPRGGVSTEAF
TRBJ1-5,TRBV27,ASSSLPGTTNQPQH
TRBJ2-7,TRBV6-1,ASSEAGALSRD
TRBJ1-1,TRBV10-3,AIRTRDMNTEAF
TRBJ1-2,TRBV7-2,ASSLEAGVYGYT
TRBJ1-2,TRBV5-1,ASTTGGNDGYT
TRBJ1-2,TRBV29-1,SVRGSAYGYT
TRBJ2-7,TRBV28,ASSQGLGWYEQY
TRBJ2-3,TRBV25-1,ASSSGGTDTQY
TRBJ2-7,TRBV5-1,ASSLESPDFYYEQY
TRBJ2-7,TRBV6-1,ASSPTQPYEQY
TRBJ2-7,TRBV5-1,ASSSTSGSYEQY
TRBJ1-3,TRBV15,ATNGAGNTIY
TRBJ1-4,TRBV18,ASSPPVGGFGGLF
TRBJ2-7,TRBV27,ASRGTGRSSYEQY
TRBJ2-7,TRBV28,ASSLWDSGPYEQY
TRBJ2-3,TRBV5-8,ASTTLIAGGLTDTQY